The T cell receptor beta chain under discussion was sequenced for a study of blood T cell repertoires in COVID-19. Assay used: immunoSEQ multiplex PCR; TCRdb lists only in-frame clones, some missing. The sample holds about 280,000 clones, 85% seen once. This CDR3 has 16 amino acids. V was clipped by 3 bases and J by 4 bases, with 16 bases between them. Germline CDR1 and CDR2: MNHEY and SMNVEV (reference sequence). The source material was peripheral blood. The J gene is TRBJ2-4, the V gene TRBV27; maybe TRBD2 (5 bases). The TCR comes from a human donor in a cohort sampled during active COVID-19. The CDR3 spells CASSFSGEGAKNIQYF. DNA of the CDR3: TGTGCCAGCAGTTTCAGCGGAGAGGGAGCAAAAAACATTCAGTACTTC.